A selection of T cell receptor beta chains follows, all from one sample in a study of PD-1 blockade in mismatch repair-deficient tumors. Profiling relied on immunoSEQ multiplex PCR, and the TCRdb table lists in-frame clones only, not all of them. The table lists roughly 40,000 clones, roughly 84% of them singletons. The input for sequencing was peripheral blood, taken 75 to 85 weeks after starting pembrolizumab. The source is an adult with mismatch repair-deficient cancer. CDR3s include the opening cysteine and the closing phenylalanine or tryptophan. Each record gives: D gene, clone size, V gene, J gene, CDR3 DNA, CDR3 protein. The D gene is left open where the match is weak. Clone size, where shown, is once, few, many, or a class for clones that have expanded.

-,-,TRBV19,TRBJ2-7,TGTGCCAGTATGAATCCTGACTCCTACGAGCAGTACTTC,CASMNPDSYEQYF
TRBD2,once,TRBV14,TRBJ2-1,TGTGCCAGCAGCCAAGGCTCGCGGGAGGCCAGTGAGCAGTTCTTC,CASSQGSREASEQFF
-,-,TRBV10-2,TRBJ1-2,TGCGCCAGCAGTGACGGGCAGTTCTATGGCTACACCTTC,CASSDGQFYGYTF
TRBD2,-,TRBV30,TRBJ2-1,TGTGCCTGGAGGGTTGGACTAGCGGGAGCCAATGAGCAGTTCTTC,CAWRVGLAGANEQFF
-,-,TRBV10-3,TRBJ1-4,TGTGCCACGAACCTGGGTCGCAGTGAAAAACTGTTTTTT,CATNLGRSEKLFF
-,-,TRBV4-1,TRBJ2-1,TGCGCCAGCAGCCAACCCTCCACGGATGAGCAGTTCTTC,CASSQPSTDEQFF
-,few,TRBV27,TRBJ1-4,TGTGCCAGCAGGGCCTTTGTCGCAACTAATGAAAAACTGTTTTTT,CASRAFVATNEKLFF
TRBD1,-,TRBV29-1,TRBJ1-2,TGCAGCGTTGAGGCTACGGACAGGGGTGACTATGGCTACACCTTC,CSVEATDRGDYGYTF
-,-,TRBV11-2,TRBJ2-7,TGTGCCAGCAGCTTAGTGTTCAGGGAGTACGAGCAGTACTTC,CASSLVFREYEQYF
-,once,TRBV5-4,TRBJ2-1,TGTGCCAGCAGCCCATCCGTAAACGACTACAATGAGCAGTTCTTC,CASSPSVNDYNEQFF
-,-,TRBV11-3,TRBJ1-5,TGTGCCAGCAGCTTAGGGGGTAGCAATCAGCCCCAGCATTTT,CASSLGGSNQPQHF
-,-,TRBV7-9,TRBJ2-6,TGTGCCAGCAGCTCCCACACTAACTCTGGGGCCAACGTCCTGACTTTC,CASSSHTNSGANVLTF
-,-,TRBV13,TRBJ2-7,TGTGCCAGCAGCTGGGGGAAAACCTACGAGCAGTACTTC,CASSWGKTYEQYF
-,-,TRBV5-5,TRBJ1-2,TGTGCCAGCAGCATCGACCACAGGGCAAACTATGGCTACACCTTC,CASSIDHRANYGYTF
-,-,TRBV15,TRBJ1-5,TGTGCCACCAGCAGACGGTCGAATCAGCCCCAGCATTTT,CATSRRSNQPQHF
-,-,TRBV5-1,TRBJ1-2,TGCGCCAGCAGCCCCCAGGGGATGTCTAACTATGGCTACACCTTC,CASSPQGMSNYGYTF
TRBD2,-,TRBV12-5,TRBJ2-2,TGTGCTAGTGGTTTGGTACCGCTCCTTCTAGCGGGAGGACCCCGGGACACCGGGGAGCTGTTTTTT,CASGLVPLLLAGGPRDTGELFF
-,-,TRBV7-2,TRBJ2-3,TGTGCCAGCAGCTTGGGGACTGCCCAAATTAGCACAGATACGCAGTATTTT,CASSLGTAQISTDTQYF
TRBD1,few,TRBV23-1,TRBJ2-1,TGCGCCAGCAGTCAATTCAACAGGGGGCTAGGACTACACTGGACGCCCTCCTACAATGAGCAGTTCTTC,CASSQFNRGLGLHWTPSYNEQFF
-,few,TRBV5-1,TRBJ2-5,TGCGCCAGCAGGACGGGAGAGGCCACCCAAGAGACCCAGTACTTC,CASRTGEATQETQYF
TRBD1,-,TRBV30,TRBJ1-4,TGTGCCGGGCAGACAGGGACCTATGAAAAACTGTTTTTT,CAGQTGTYEKLFF
TRBD2,-,TRBV6-5,TRBJ2-7,TGTGCCAGCAGTTACCTCGGGGAGGGCCGAGGGGAGCAGTACTTC,CASSYLGEGRGEQYF
-,few,TRBV6-5,TRBJ2-5,TGTGCCAGCAGTGTGGGTTACCAAGAGACCCAGTACTTC,CASSVGYQETQYF
-,-,TRBV29-1,TRBJ2-1,TGCAGCGTCTCCAACCTCGGGACTGGAAACAATGAGCAGTTCTTC,CSVSNLGTGNNEQFF
TRBD2,-,TRBV9,TRBJ2-1,TGTGCCAGCAGCGCCCCTCTAAATGGACTAGTGTCCTACAATGAGCAGTTCTTC,CASSAPLNGLVSYNEQFF
TRBD1,-,TRBV6-6,TRBJ1-1,TGTGCCAGCAGTACAACGACAGGGATAAGAGTCGCTGAAGCTTTCTTT,CASSTTTGIRVAEAFF
TRBD2,-,TRBV29-1,TRBJ2-1,TGCAGCGACCGGACTAGCCGTTCGAATGAGCAGTTCTTC,CSDRTSRSNEQFF
-,-,TRBV5-1,TRBJ2-1,TGCGCCAGCAGCTTGGTGACAGATAGCAATGAGCAGTTCTTC,CASSLVTDSNEQFF
-,-,TRBV15,TRBJ1-2,TGTGCCACCAGCAGAGTCGGCAGCCACTATGGCTACACCTTC,CATSRVGSHYGYTF
-,-,TRBV5-1,TRBJ2-2,TGCGCCACCTCTCTTAGGGGTTCGAACACCGGGGAGCTGTTTTTT,CATSLRGSNTGELFF
-,-,TRBV27,TRBJ2-1,TGTGCCAGCAGTTTACTGGGACAATGGGAGCAGTTCTTC,CASSLLGQWEQFF
-,once,TRBV29-1,TRBJ2-6,TGCAGCGTTGAAGAGGTGGAGGGGTCCTATTCTGGGGCCAACGTCCTGACTTTC,CSVEEVEGSYSGANVLTF
TRBD1,-,TRBV30,TRBJ2-7,TGTGCCTGGAGTCGTTACCGAAGCCTAGACAGGGGGGACGAGCAGTACTTC,CAWSRYRSLDRGDEQYF
-,-,TRBV4-2,TRBJ1-1,TGTGCCAGCAGCCAAGATCAGGTCGGGGGAGTGACTGAAGCTTTCTTT,CASSQDQVGGVTEAFF
-,-,TRBV7-9,TRBJ1-1,TGTGCCAGCAGCTCGACAGGCATGAACACTGAAGCTTTCTTT,CASSSTGMNTEAFF
-,-,TRBV2,TRBJ1-2,TGTGCCAGCAGTTTCCGGGGGGACCATGGCTACACCTTC,CASSFRGDHGYTF
-,-,TRBV6-5,TRBJ1-1,TGTGCCAGCAGTTACGGGGGGATCATGAACACTGAAGCTTTCTTT,CASSYGGIMNTEAFF
TRBD1,-,TRBV7-9,TRBJ2-2,TGTGCCAGCATCCTCAAGGGACAGGGGCCCCCCGGGGAGCTGTTTTTT,CASILKGQGPPGELFF
TRBD1,-,TRBV15,TRBJ2-7,TGTGCCACCAGCGGTACAGGGGATCGGTTTGGCGAGCAGTACTTC,CATSGTGDRFGEQYF
TRBD1,-,TRBV2,TRBJ1-2,TGTGCCAGCGAGGGACAGGGAAAAGGGGGCAACTATGGCTACACCTTC,CASEGQGKGGNYGYTF
-,once,TRBV7-9,TRBJ1-1,TGTGCCAGCAGCCACACATGGACGGGAGAGAGGGACACTGAAGCTTTCTTT,CASSHTWTGERDTEAFF
TRBD2,once,TRBV11-2,TRBJ2-3,TGTGCCAGCAAATCTAGCGGGGGAGGATCAGATACGCAGTATTTT,CASKSSGGGSDTQYF
-,once,TRBV4-1,TRBJ2-7,TGCGCCAGCTCCTTGGAAGTAGGCCGCTACGAGCAGTACTTC,CASSLEVGRYEQYF
-,once,TRBV29-1,TRBJ1-2,TGCAGCGTTGAGAAGGGTATAGGATTCGATGGCTACACCTTC,CSVEKGIGFDGYTF
-,-,TRBV30,TRBJ1-2,TGTGCCTGGGCCGACAGTCTCTATGGCTACACCTTC,CAWADSLYGYTF
-,-,TRBV4-3,TRBJ1-3,TGCGCCAGCAGCCAACTCATCCCCGGGGCTTCTGGAAACACCATATATTTT,CASSQLIPGASGNTIYF
TRBD1,-,TRBV7-6,TRBJ2-1,TGTGCCAGCAGCTACGGGACAGGATCCTACAATGAGCAGTTCTTC,CASSYGTGSYNEQFF
TRBD1,-,TRBV7-8,TRBJ1-1,TGTGCCAGCAGCTTCCAGGGGGCTGGGAACACTGAAGCTTTCTTT,CASSFQGAGNTEAFF
-,-,TRBV19,TRBJ2-2,TGTGCCAGTTGGCTAGCGACCGCGAACACCGGGGAGCTGTTTTTT,CASWLATANTGELFF
-,-,TRBV10-3,TRBJ2-2,TGTGCCATCAGTGACGACAGCACGAACACCGGGGAGCTGTTTTTT,CAISDDSTNTGELFF
TRBD1,few,TRBV6-5,TRBJ2-7,TGTGCCAGCAGCCTCCAAGGCGGACAGGCTCGGGAGCAGTACTTC,CASSLQGGQAREQYF
-,-,TRBV19,TRBJ2-7,TGTGCCAGTAGTCGACAGTCCCGGAGCTACGAGCAGTACTTC,CASSRQSRSYEQYF
TRBD1,once,TRBV5-1,TRBJ1-2,TGCGCCAGCAGCGAAGGACAGGGGTATGGCTATGGCTACACCTTC,CASSEGQGYGYGYTF
-,-,TRBV5-4,TRBJ2-7,TGTGCCAGCAGCGATGGCGCTAGTATGGTTTTTGAGCAGTACTTC,CASSDGASMVFEQYF